This T cell receptor (beta chain) comes out of a study of T cell clones after liver transplantation. Across the study: A pre-transplant mixed lymphocyte reaction with TCRbeta sequencing defined graft-donor-reactive clones followed in post-transplant blood. Until 12-24 months post-transplant, subjects got standard immunosuppression and no induction.

Produced via immunoSEQ multiplex PCR; TCRdb's table is partial and in-frame only. The sample includes around 15,000 clones, 80% to 95% of them seen just once. The CDR3 spans 16 residues. Sample: CD8+ T cells from blood, taken before liver transplant. The V gene is TRBV21-1, the J gene TRBJ2-7; TRBD1 is taken as the D call from the table, unchecked against the DNA. TRBV21-1 is an annotated pseudogene. This TCR came from a human donor who received a liver transplant. The CDR3 nucleotides read TGTGCCAGCAGCACACAGTGGACAGGGGGGGACTACGAGCAGTACTTC. Encoded protein: CASSTQWTGGDYEQYF.